This TCR beta chain comes out of a study of T-cell memory formation after mild COVID-19. The V end lost 2 bases, the J end lost 7 bases, and 8 bases lay between the germline ends. CDR3 length equals 13 residues. Germline lookup yields CDR1 MNHEY and CDR2 SVGAGI. TCRdb processed the 5' RACE reads anew with MiXCR; each CDR3 protein has one entry. The repertoire includes approximately 89,000 distinct CDR3 sequences, around 13% of them detected once, and around two fifths sits in the top ten. The sample holds many counts of this clonotype. The sequencing input was PBMCs or a T cell subset sorted from them (not recorded which). The chain has TRBV6-5 and TRBJ2-2; D is possibly TRBD2 (5 bases). The source of this sequence is a man aged 18 to 30 who had mild COVID-19 (a few samples of this study predate the infection). Cell type and time point are not known. CDR3 loop: CASSYPGIGELFF. CDR3 bases: TGTGCCAGCAGTTACCCGGGGATCGGGGAGCTGTTTTTT.